These 18 T cell receptor beta chains share one sample of origin, sequenced in a study of blood T cell repertoires in COVID-19. Sequencing was performed with immunoSEQ multiplex PCR; in TCRdb, only in-frame clones are kept and a portion is missing. The table includes hundreds of thousands of clones, 88% detected once. What was sequenced was peripheral blood. The source is an elderly man with acute or convalescent COVID-19.

V gene TRBV2 combines with J gene TRBJ2-3; a weak D match, TRBD2 (5 bases). The CDR3 covers 14 residues. CDR1 and CDR2 from the germline V gene are SNHLY and FYNNEI. The V and J ends lost 5 bases and 1 base respectively, with 10 bases between them. For the CDR3, the DNA is TGTGCCAGCAGTCCCGGGATTGGCACAGATACGCAGTATTTT. Its translation: CASSPGIGTDTQYF.

The CDR3 spells CASSPSLAGGTDTQYF. The DNA for the CDR3 is TGTGCCAGCTCACCGTCCCTAGCGGGGGGAACAGATACGCAGTATTTT. The chain carries TRBV18 and TRBJ2-3; 11 bases agree with TRBD2. The CDR3 runs 16 residues. CDR1 and CDR2 (germline): KGHSH, LQKENI. With V trimmed by 3 bases and J by 3 bases, 5 bases remained unmatched.

This sequence joins TRBV9 and TRBJ1-3; maybe TRBD1 (6 bases). Germline V gene lookup returns CDR1 SGDLS and CDR2 YYNGEE. V lost 4 bases, J lost 4 bases, and 9 bases lay in between. This CDR3 is built from 13 residues. CDR3 sequence (DNA): TGTGCCAGCAGCTCCGGGACAGGAAACACCATATATTTT. Amino acid sequence: CASSSGTGNTIYF.

The chain links TRBV6-5 to TRBJ2-5; TRBD2 might be the D (5 bases). Germline V gene lookup returns CDR1 MNHEY and CDR2 SVGAGI. Deletions cut 2 bases from V and 4 bases from J, with 11 bases between. The CDR3 runs 14 residues. CDR3 residues: CASSYDRGRETQYF. The DNA for the CDR3 is TGTGCCAGCAGTTACGACCGAGGGAGAGAGACCCAGTACTTC.

The chain uses TRBV28 and TRBJ1-1, with D possibly matching TRBD1 (6 bases). V was shortened by 8 bases and J by 3 bases, with 19 bases between the two germline ends. CDR3 length: 15 residues. CDR1 and CDR2 from the germline V gene are MDHEN and SYDVKM. CDR3: CASHPPGGAYTEAFF. In nucleotides, the CDR3 is TGTGCCAGCCATCCCCCGGGGGGGGCGTACACTGAAGCTTTCTTT.

This clone was seen only once. The chain uses TRBV18 and TRBJ1-5; unclear D gene. V was shortened by 5 bases and J by 6 bases, with 17 bases between the two germline ends. Germline CDR1 is KGHSH and CDR2 is LQKENI. This CDR3 is built from 15 residues. The CDR3 coding sequence is TGTGCCAGCTCATCGTCGGTTTCAGGCGCTCAGCCCCAGCATTTT. This encodes CASSSSVSGAQPQHF. Complete variable domain (other parts from reference TRBV18 and TRBJ1-5): NAGVMQNPRHLVRRRGQEARLRCSPMKGHSHVYWYRQLPEEGLKFMVYLQKENIIDESGMPKERFSAEFPKEGPSILRIQQVVRGDSAAYFCASSSSVSGAQPQHFGDGTRLSIL.

This clone appeared once. This rearrangement joins TRBV11-2 to TRBJ2-7; 7 nucleotides align to TRBD2. The CDR3 is made up of 15 amino acids. The trim removed 3 bases at V and 8 bases at J, leaving 13 bases unmatched. Germline assignment: CDR1 SGHAT and CDR2 FQNNGV. The CDR3 DNA reads as TGTGCCAGCAGCTTTGGGGGGGAGGCCCCGGGGAAGCAGTACTTC. Protein: CASSFGGEAPGKQYF. Complete variable domain (other parts from reference TRBV11-2 and TRBJ2-7): EAGVAQSPRYKIIEKRQSVAFWCNPISGHATLYWYQQILGQGPKLLIQFQNNGVVDDSQLPKDRFSAERLKGVDSTLKIQPAKLEDSAVYLCASSFGGEAPGKQYFGPGTRLTVT.

The chain employs TRBV15 and TRBJ2-3; D unresolved. Germline-derived CDR1 and CDR2 are LNHNV and YYDKDF (reference sequence). The V gene lost 0 bases and the J gene lost 0 bases, with 4 bases spanning the gap. The CDR3 covers 14 residues. CDR3 bases: TGTGCCACCAGCAGAGATCCTAGCACAGATACGCAGTATTTT. Its translation: CATSRDPSTDTQYF.

This clone was counted only a few times. CDR3 sequence reads: CASSKRTGANSNQPQHF. Written as DNA, the CDR3 is TGTGCCAGTAGTAAACGGACAGGGGCGAATAGCAATCAGCCCCAGCATTTT. The chain combines TRBV19 with TRBJ1-5; 9 positions agree with TRBD1. The CDR3 has 17 residues. Trimming took 4 bases from V and 0 from J; bases not matched to a gene: 7. Germline CDR1 LNHDA, CDR2 SQIVND (reference sequence).

This chain uses TRBV6-5 with TRBJ1-1, with unresolved D. V shed 6 bases and J shed 1 base, with 12 bases lying between them. The CDR3 covers 14 residues. CDR1 MNHEY and CDR2 SVGAGI come from the germline V gene. The CDR3 region has the DNA TGTGCCAGCAGGGTTGAGGGCTGGAACACTGAAGCTTTCTTT. Amino acids: CASRVEGWNTEAFF.

The chain combines TRBV4-2 with TRBJ2-5, with 7 bases that match TRBD2. The CDR3 extends over 15 amino acids. J lost 2 bases, V lost 1 base, and 4 bases had no gene match. Germline V gene sequence: CDR1 LGHNA, CDR2 YNFKEQ. The DNA of the CDR3 is TGTGCCAGCAGCCAAGGACGACTAGCTCAAGAGACCCAGTACTTC. It encodes CASSQGRLAQETQYF.

This sequence joins TRBV29-1 and TRBJ2-5; D gene ambiguous. The CDR3 has 12 amino acids. Germline-derived CDR1 and CDR2 are SQVTM and ANQGSEA. Trimming pared 0 bases from V and 10 bases from J, leaving 12 bases between. CDR3 residues: CSVEEAVGGQYF. DNA for the CDR3: TGCAGCGTTGAAGAGGCGGTAGGTGGCCAGTACTTC. Full variable domain (missing parts from reference TRBV29-1 and TRBJ2-5): SAVISQKPSRDICQRGTSLTIQCQVDSQVTMMFWYRQQPGQSLTLIATANQGSEATYESGFVIDKFPISRPNLTFSTLTVSNMSPEDSSIYLCSVEEAVGGQYFGPGTRLLVL.

The chain employs TRBV11-3 and TRBJ2-1; 10 bases fit TRBD2. This CDR3 contains 15 residues. The V gene end was trimmed by 5 bases and the J gene end by 5 bases; junction bases not matched to a gene: 6. CDR1 is SGHNT and CDR2 is YENEEA in the germline V gene. The CDR3 loop reads CASSPGLAMNNEQFF. The CDR3 nucleotides read TGTGCCAGCAGCCCGGGACTAGCGATGAACAATGAGCAGTTCTTC.

The chain recombines TRBV12-3 or TRBV12-4 with TRBJ1-1; no firm D call. The CDR3 has 13 amino acids. V lost 5 bases, J lost 6 bases, and 13 bases lay in between. The CDR3 is CASSSGRFAEAFF. As DNA, the CDR3 is TGTGCCAGCAGTAGCGGACGGTTCGCTGAAGCTTTCTTT.

This chain joins TRBV13 and TRBJ1-3; TRBD1 aligns across 7 bases. The CDR3 loop spans 15 amino acids. The germline V gene has CDR1 PRHDT and CDR2 FYEKMQ (reference sequence). V lost 7 bases and J lost 0; bases outside the gene matches: 6. The CDR3 region has the DNA TGTGCCAGCAAAAGGACAGGCCGCTCTGGAAACACCATATATTTT. Protein product: CASKRTGRSGNTIYF.

J is TRBJ2-2 and V is TRBV5-1; the match to TRBD1 covers 7 bases. CDR3 size: 15 residues. The V gene end was trimmed by 0 bases and the J gene end by 3 bases; junction bases not matched to a gene: 2. Germline values: CDR1 SGHRS, CDR2 YFSETQ. The chain's CDR3 is CASSLEGAHTGELFF. In DNA form, the CDR3 reads TGCGCCAGCAGCTTGGAGGGGGCTCACACCGGGGAGCTGTTTTTT.

The chain carries TRBV19 and TRBJ2-2; TRBD2 matches at 8 bases. V trimming: 7 bases; J trimming: 6 bases; junction bases outside the gene matches: 10. The CDR3 contains 15 residues. Per germline, CDR1 LNHDA and CDR2 SQIVND (reference sequence). The CDR3 DNA reads TGTGCCAGTAAGAATGTCGGGAGGGCCCCCGGGGAGCTGTTTTTT. Its translation is CASKNVGRAPGELFF.

This chain connects TRBV3-1 (or the pseudogene TRBV3-2) to TRBJ1-5; 8 bases align to TRBD1. Germline V gene lookup returns CDR1 LGHDT and CDR2 YNNKEL (reference sequence). The V segment lost 3 bases and the J segment 2 bases; nucleotides outside the gene matches: 3. There are 15 residues in the CDR3. CDR3 nucleotides: TGTGCCAGCAGCCATGCGGGACAGGGCAATCAGCCCCAGCATTTT. Encoded protein: CASSHAGQGNQPQHF.